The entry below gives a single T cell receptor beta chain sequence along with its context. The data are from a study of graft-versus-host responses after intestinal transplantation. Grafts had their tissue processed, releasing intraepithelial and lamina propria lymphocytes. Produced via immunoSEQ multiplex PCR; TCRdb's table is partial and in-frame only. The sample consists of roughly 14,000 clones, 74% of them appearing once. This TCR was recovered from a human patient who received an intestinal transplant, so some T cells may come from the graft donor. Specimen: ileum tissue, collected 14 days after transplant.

The CDR3 sequence: CASSLASGLASSYNEQFF. CDR3 DNA sequence: TGTGCCAGCAGCTTGGCCTCGGGACTAGCGAGCTCCTACAATGAGCAGTTCTTC. The rearrangement joins TRBV5-8 to TRBJ2-1; 10 bases fit TRBD2. Germline trimming cut 0 bases from V and 0 bases from J; bases unmatched to any gene: 6. The CDR3 consists of 18 residues. Germline V gene data show CDR1 as SGHTS and CDR2 as YDEGEE.